Included here is one TCR beta chain sequence, with context. What it recognizes is unknown. These data come from a study of a mutant IDH1 vaccine in newly diagnosed glioma. This sample's time point: week 11, during vaccination. A 20-mer mutant IDH1 peptide at 300 ug was injected subcutaneously with topical imiquimod. This CDR3 is 14 amino acids long. V lost 7 bases and J lost 0, with 12 bases in between. CDR1 and CDR2 from the germline V gene are MDHEN and SYDVKM. Here immunoSEQ multiplex PCR was the method, and the copy in TCRdb shows in-frame clones only, minus some. The sample has some 23,000 clones; 55% to 75% are singletons.

This TCR was recovered from a man aged 18 to 30 with glioma. Some clones in this sample may be carry-over from other donors' samples. Sequenced material: peripheral blood mononuclear cells (PBMCs), taken from a glioma patient whose treatment included an IDH1 peptide vaccine. The chain is built from TRBV28 and TRBJ1-2; a weak D match, TRBD1 (5 bases). The CDR3 is CASIGGAANYGYTF. In DNA, the CDR3 is TGTGCCAGCATTGGGGGTGCTGCTAACTATGGCTACACCTTC.